The present T cell receptor (beta chain) was sequenced within a study of vaccination effects on CD4 cells after COVID-19 (dated by TCRdb to between 2021 and 2023). For the study in its entirety: Participants received two doses of either the BNT162b2 or the mRNA-1273 mRNA SARS-CoV-2 vaccine. Pre-vaccine samples were drawn from two convalescent patients 16 days and one week before the first dose, at 142 and 148 days after COVID-19 diagnosis. SARS-CoV-2 spike-specific CD4+ TCR repertoires were compared before and after mRNA vaccination in COVID-19 convalescent patients and in infection-naive vaccine recipients. The full study included 9 to 10 COVID-19 convalescent patients and several SARS-CoV-2-naive healthy vaccine recipients. Cultures from other donors in the study were sequenced using the Oncomine TCR Beta short-read assay on an Illumina iSeq 100.

The paper as a whole reports these results and caveats: For convalescent patients, new clones induced by the vaccine made up most of the post-vaccine spike-reactive repertoire, and these new clones were largely distinct from the clones induced by infection. The study was limited by a small number of convalescent patients, and early post-infection timepoints were lacking. Both infection-induced and vaccine-induced clones contracted markedly at late post-vaccination timepoints, which is consistent with waning T cell responses.

The CDR3 covers 15 residues, taking in both the cysteine and the phenylalanine. Just the 45-base CDR3 DNA is kept, in frame starting at base 1. V lost 3 bases and J lost 5 bases, and the count of bases not matched to a germline gene is 7. CDR1 and CDR2 are drawn from the germline V gene (reference sequence): LNHDA, SQIVND. The method behind the library was the immunoSEQ multiplex PCR assay. DNA from the cultured, isolated CD4+ T cells was subjected to TCR beta CDR3 sequencing. Under the source paper's analysis protocol: Non-productive TCR sequences were removed and reads were trimmed to the CDR3 region, keeping CDR3s of at least 7 amino acids. Antigen-specific clonotypes were identified using the MANAFEST web app by comparison of expansion in peptide wells against reference cultures. To count as positive, a clone had to show expansion at FDR<0.05 compared with the reference and with all other wells, an odds ratio above 5, and a frequency above 0.1% in two replicate wells. A clonotype was defined as cross-reactive if the clonotype was significantly expanded both in SARS-CoV-2 spike wells and in at least one common cold coronavirus spike condition. Using the stringdist R package, CDR3 similarity was measured by Levenshtein distance, and unrooted trees were constructed with ape in R 3.6.1. TCRdb provides this immuneACCESS table in a form limited to in-frame rearrangements. Some clones are lacking; in checked studies, under half of them reflect an unresolved V gene, and why the rest are absent is not known. V, J and clone size reflect that table, while D and trimming were determined from the DNA. The sample yields tens of thousands of clones; 69% were counted once. The ten top clones hold 18% of the sample.

The ViraFEST assay stimulated PBMC with viral peptide pools and then used TCR sequencing to identify antigen-specific CD4+ T cell clonotypes by expansion. After around 10 days of culture, CD4+ T cells were isolated with the EasySep CD4+ T cell isolation kit. PCR-confirmed SARS-CoV-2 infection had occurred in convalescent patients between March and December 2020, before the Alpha, Beta and Delta variants emerged in the United States. Approximately 2 million PBMC per well were cultured in IMDM with 5% human AB serum, 10 IU/ml IL-2 and gentamicin, plus 10 ug/ml peptides. Half of the culture medium was replaced with fresh IL-2-containing medium on days 3 and 7. Unless otherwise noted, each peptide stimulation condition was cultured in triplicate wells. Using Ficoll-Paque Plus gradient centrifugation, PBMC were separated from whole blood and then either used fresh or cryopreserved at -140C. Overlapping peptide pools spanned the spike proteins of SARS-CoV-2 and the common cold coronaviruses HCoV-NL63, HCoV-OC43 and HCoV-229E. Genomic DNA was extracted from cultured CD4+ T cells with the QIAamp micro DNA kit.

As concerns this clone: It has no known antigen specificity. The record has no base qualities; no much larger clone is one base away.

The specimen was CD4+ T cells from PBMCs cultured with SARS-CoV-2 spike peptides, collected before COVID-19 vaccination. The cell subset or site label on this specimen signifies: SARS-CoV-2 spike overlapping peptide pool stimulation. The chain couples TRBV19 to TRBJ2-3; 8 of the junction bases match TRBD1. The receptor's source is a human donor who had a prior SARS-CoV-2 infection. The CDR3 region: CASSIRQGAEDTQYF. The DNA reads TGTGCCAGTAGTATTCGGCAGGGGGCGGAAGATACGCAGTATTTT.